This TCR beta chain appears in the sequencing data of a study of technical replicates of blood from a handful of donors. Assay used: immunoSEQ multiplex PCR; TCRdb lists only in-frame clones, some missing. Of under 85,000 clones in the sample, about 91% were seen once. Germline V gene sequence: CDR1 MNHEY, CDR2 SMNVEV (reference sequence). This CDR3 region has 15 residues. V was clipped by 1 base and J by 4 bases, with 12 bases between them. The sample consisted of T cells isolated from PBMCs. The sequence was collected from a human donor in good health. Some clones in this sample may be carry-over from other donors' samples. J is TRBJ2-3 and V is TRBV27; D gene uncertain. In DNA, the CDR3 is TGTGCCAGCAGTTTATGGCCAGTAAATGCAGATACGCAGTATTTT. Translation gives CASSLWPVNADTQYF.